One T cell receptor (beta chain) is described in this entry. Original handling: For nucleated cells, counts were estimated from reference gene primer amplification. Clones were read by immunoSEQ multiplex PCR, and TCRdb kept only the in-frame ones, dropping some. Clone size and V and J calls were adopted from that table, with D and trimming inferred from the DNA. The repertoire holds over 15,000 clones, 89% seen once, with about 13% in the top ten. The data are from a study of blood T cell repertoires in COVID-19. About the study: The origin of the acute and convalescent COVID-19 samples was the United States, Italy and Spain. PBMCs, B-cell-depleted T cells, or T cells provided the cDNA or gDNA that made up the material.

The source material was peripheral blood. This receptor was obtained from a man aged 55 to 70 with active COVID-19.

In DNA, the CDR3 is TGTGCCAGTAGTATGGGAGCGAGAGGAAACACCATATATTTT. This gives the protein CASSMGARGNTIYF. The chain joins TRBV19 to TRBJ1-3; no clear D gene. V was shortened by 3 bases and J by 4 bases, with 10 bases between the two germline ends. Germline V gene data show CDR1 as LNHDA and CDR2 as SQIVND (reference sequence). CDR3 length: 14 residues.